Sequencing of this T cell receptor beta chain was carried out in a study of CXCR3-negative and CXCR3-positive naive CD8 T cells. Study findings and constraints: Naive cells that were CXCR3-negative or CXCR3-positive used TRBV-TRBJ genes alike, while memory cells diverged.

The germline gives CDR1 SNHLY, CDR2 FYNNEI. CDR3 length: 16 residues. The authors made the TRB cDNA libraries by 5' RACE using UMI labels. TCRdb reprocessed the 5' RACE reads and keeps a single row for each CDR3 protein, giving no DNA. This table lists around 7,400 distinct CDR3 sequences. A word on this clonotype: Its antigen is still unknown.

This sequence originates from a human donor in good health. Some clones in this sample may be carry-over from other donors' samples. V usage is TRBV2 and J usage is TRBJ2-5; TCRdb gives TRBD2 as the D gene, but with no DNA this cannot be confirmed. Input material: naive CXCR3- CD8+ T cells from blood. The subset denotes: CD45RO-CCR7+CD27+CD95- naive CD8+ T cells lacking CXCR3 (TNR3-). The CDR3 spells CASSSIGGRFQETQYF. Based on the CDR3 plus reference TRBV2 and TRBJ2-5, the full variable domain is EPEVTQTPSHQVTQMGQEVILRCVPISNHLYFYWYRQILGQKVEFLVSFYNNEISEKSEIFDDQFSVERPDGSNFTLKIRSTKLEDSAMYFCASSSIGGRFQETQYFGPGTRLLVL.